This record concerns one TCR beta chain sequence. Its antigen is still unknown. This specimen belongs to a study of T cells in Graves' hyperthyroidism and ophthalmopathy. General observations from the study: Peripheral blood also featured most of the thyroid clonotypes expanded above 0.001. For ophthalmopathy, model prediction preceded onset by a median 6.5 months.

The investigators amplified TCR beta CDR3 regions from RNA transcripts. With the HTBI primer set, the TCR CDR3 went through a first round of RT-PCR. TCRdb recomputed calls from the multiplex PCR reads with MiXCR, one row per CDR3 protein. This sample has around 600,000 distinct CDR3 sequences, with 15% to 17% found just once. Patients were excluded for uncontrolled infection, other autoimmune disease, pregnancy or lactation. Clinicians diagnosed patients from clinical symptoms, serum thyroxine and TRAb, thyroid ultrasound and orbital computed tomography. The sample taken for sequencing was blood. The TCR originated in a woman aged 30 to 39 with Graves' hyperthyroidism.

CDR3 region: CASSYMDRGPAQAFF. The CDR3 nucleotides read TGTGCCAGCAGTTACATGGATAGGGGCCCTGCCCAAGCTTTCTTT. The J gene is TRBJ1-1, the V gene TRBV6-5; tentative D call: TRBD1 (5 bases). The length of the CDR3 is 15 residues. The V end was cut by 2 bases, the J end by 9 bases, with 19 bases between. The germline V gene has CDR1 MNHEY and CDR2 SVGAGI.